This T cell receptor beta chain was captured in a study of molecular identifiers for immune sequencing clone quantification. Bulk TCR library preparation followed previously described methods with listed TCR primers. TCRdb processed the PCR reads anew with MiXCR; each CDR3 protein has one entry. Counted here are some 70,000 distinct CDR3 sequences, over 15% occurring once; the ten biggest clones make up roughly 1.5%. At least ten counts were recorded for this clonotype. Its cognate antigen is unknown. Germline values: CDR1 LGHDT, CDR2 YNNKEL (reference sequence). The CDR3 has 17 residues. The V and J ends lost 0 bases and 2 bases respectively, with 11 bases between them. Study observations and caveats: Same-barcode identical TCR molecules could make highly expanded clones look smaller than they are.

The gene calls are TRBV3-1 and TRBJ2-6; a weak D match, TRBD2 (5 bases). The receptor was isolated from a human donor in good health. Some libraries in this study had Jurkat cell RNA spiked in. The source material was naive CD8+ T cells from blood, with Jurkat cell RNA spiked in. As to subset: FACS-sorted CD8+CD4-CCR7+CD45RA+ naive T cells. The CDR3 loop is CASSQEEVDPGANVLTF. The CDR3 nucleotides read TGTGCCAGCAGCCAAGAGGAGGTGGACCCTGGGGCCAACGTCCTGACTTTC.